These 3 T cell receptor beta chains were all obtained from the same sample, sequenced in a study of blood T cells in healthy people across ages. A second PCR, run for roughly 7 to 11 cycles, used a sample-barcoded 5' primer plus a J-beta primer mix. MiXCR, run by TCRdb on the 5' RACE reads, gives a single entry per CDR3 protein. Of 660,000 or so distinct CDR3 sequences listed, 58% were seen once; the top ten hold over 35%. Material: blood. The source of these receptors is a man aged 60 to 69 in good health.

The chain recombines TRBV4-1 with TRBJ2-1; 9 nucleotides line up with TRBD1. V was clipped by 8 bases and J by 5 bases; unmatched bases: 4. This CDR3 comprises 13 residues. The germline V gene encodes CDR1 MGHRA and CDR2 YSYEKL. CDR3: CASWDRVHNEQFF. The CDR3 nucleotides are TGCGCCAGCTGGGACAGGGTCCACAATGAGCAGTTCTTC.

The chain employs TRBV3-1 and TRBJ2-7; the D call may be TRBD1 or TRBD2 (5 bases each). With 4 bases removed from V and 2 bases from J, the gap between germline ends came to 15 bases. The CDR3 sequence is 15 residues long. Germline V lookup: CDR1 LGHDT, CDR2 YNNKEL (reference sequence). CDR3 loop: CASSPLGDATYEQYF. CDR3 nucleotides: TGTGCCAGCAGCCCCCTCGGGGACGCAACCTACGAGCAGTACTTC.

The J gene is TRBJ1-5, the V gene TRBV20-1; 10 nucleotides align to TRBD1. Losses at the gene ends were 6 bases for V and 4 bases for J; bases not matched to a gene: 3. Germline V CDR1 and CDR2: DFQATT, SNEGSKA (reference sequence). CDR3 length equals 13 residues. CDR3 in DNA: TGCAGTGCGGACAGGGGGGGAAATCAGCCCCAGCATTTT. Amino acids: CSADRGGNQPQHF.